A single sample is the source of the 17 T cell receptor beta chains below, sequenced in a study of T cell repertoires in cytomegalovirus infection. Each CDR3 protein gets one entry after TCRdb re-called the reads with MiXCR. The sample yields about 71,000 distinct CDR3 sequences, more than 20% seen once. For these receptors, no antigen is known. The material was CD8+ T cells from cultured PBMCs, obtained from culture after CMV antigen stimulation. Receptor source: a human donor in good health (CMV status not recorded). Some clones in this sample may be carry-over from other donors' samples.

This clonotype was seen a few times. The J gene is TRBJ1-5, the V gene TRBV7-6; tentative D call: TRBD1 (5 bases). Germline CDR1 is SGHVS and CDR2 is FNYEAQ. There are 17 residues in the CDR3. V shed 2 bases and J shed 7 bases, with 21 bases lying between them. DNA of the CDR3: TGTGCCAGCAGCTTAAAAGGTCTCCAGGGCTTGGGACAGCCCCAGCATTTT. Its protein product is CASSLKGLQGLGQPQHF.

The chain recombines TRBV7-6 with TRBJ1-6, with D unclear. Germline CDR1 is SGHVS and CDR2 is FNYEAQ. V lost 5 bases to trimming and J lost 9 bases, with 17 bases between them. The CDR3 has 15 residues. The CDR3, as DNA: TGTGCCAGCAGCAATGGGAGGGTTCGGGCTTCACCCCTCCACTTT. Amino acid sequence: CASSNGRVRASPLHF. Looking up the rest from reference TRBV7-6 and TRBJ1-6 gives the full variable domain: GAGVSQSPRYKVTKRGQDVALRCDPISGHVSLYWYRQALGQGPEFLTYFNYEAQQDKSGLPNDRFSAERPEGSISTLTIQRTEQRDSAMYRCASSNGRVRASPLHFGNGTRLTVT.

This clonotype was detected once. The gene calls are TRBV19 and TRBJ2-7; TRBD1 matches 12 bases. V gave up 6 bases and J gave up 7 bases; unmatched junction bases: 13. The CDR3 runs 16 residues. CDR1 and CDR2 (germline): LNHDA, SQIVND (reference sequence). The CDR3 reads CASSSTPGQGAGEQYF. The CDR3 region has the DNA TGTGCCAGTAGCTCAACACCGGGACAGGGGGCGGGGGAGCAGTACTTC.

V and J are TRBV6-5 and TRBJ2-7; weak D call: TRBD2 (5 bases). CDR3 length: 14 residues. The germline V gene has CDR1 MNHEY and CDR2 SVGAGI. The ends were cut back, 7 bases at V and 3 bases at J, with 16 bases in the middle. CDR3 protein: CASNPPLAGYEQYF. CDR3 bases: TGTGCCAGCAATCCACCCCTGGCGGGCTACGAGCAGTACTTC.

The chain combines TRBV9 with TRBJ1-5; unclear D gene. V was pared by 0 bases and J by 2 bases, with 9 bases between. Germline CDR1 and CDR2: SGDLS and YYNGEE. The CDR3 totals 15 residues. DNA for the CDR3: TGTGCCAGCAGCGTAGAGGCAGGCGGCAATCAGCCCCAGCATTTT. Its translation: CASSVEAGGNQPQHF.

The CDR3 reads CASSFPRGRVYNEQFF. CDR3 in DNA: TGTGCCAGCAGTTTCCCCAGGGGCAGGGTCTACAATGAGCAGTTCTTC. The chain carries TRBV28 and TRBJ2-1; tentative D call: TRBD1 (6 bases). CDR3 length: 16 amino acids. V was cut by 3 bases and J by 3 bases, with 15 bases left in between. Germline V gene data show CDR1 as MDHEN and CDR2 as SYDVKM.

The chain is built from TRBV7-2 and TRBJ1-1; TRBD1 aligns across 8 bases. The V segment lost 3 bases and the J segment 6 bases; nucleotides outside the gene matches: 9. This CDR3 contains 15 residues. CDR1 SGHTA and CDR2 FQGNSA come from the germline V gene. The CDR3 nucleotides read TGTGCCAGCAGCTTGATCGGACAGGGAAGCCCTGAAGCTTTCTTT. It specifies CASSLIGQGSPEAFF.

This chain connects TRBV12-3 or TRBV12-4 to TRBJ1-1; TRBD1 might be the D (6 bases). The CDR3 is 14 amino acids. The V gene lost 2 bases and the J gene lost 9 bases, with 16 bases spanning the gap. The CDR3 DNA reads TGTGCCAGCAGTTTAATGAGCGTCGGGGGGCAAGCTTTCTTT. Protein product: CASSLMSVGGQAFF.

This clonotype occurred a few times. J is TRBJ2-5 and V is TRBV10-3; tentatively, D is TRBD2 (5 bases). The CDR3 is 15 residues long. The V end lost 2 bases, the J end lost 2 bases, and 12 bases lay between the germline ends. Germline V CDR1 and CDR2: ENHRY, SYGVKD. The CDR3 region has the DNA TGTGCCATCAGTGAGGAGATTCGGGAACAAGAGACCCAGTACTTC. Its translation: CAISEEIREQETQYF.

This clonotype showed up just a few times. The chain links TRBV7-9 to TRBJ2-7; possible D gene TRBD2, 6 bases. Between the trimmed V and J ends, which lost 5 bases and 5 bases, there was a span of 13 bases. Germline V gene sequence: CDR1 SEHNR, CDR2 FQNEAQ (reference sequence). The CDR3 is 13 amino acids. CDR3 protein: CASSPWGVHEQYF. CDR3 DNA: TGTGCCAGCAGCCCATGGGGGGTCCACGAGCAGTACTTC. The variable domain in full, completed from reference TRBV7-9 and TRBJ2-7, reads DTGVSQNPRHKITKRGQNVTFRCDPISEHNRLYWYRQTLGQGPEFLTYFQNEAQLEKSRLLSDRFSAERPKGSFSTLEIQRTEQGDSAMYLCASSPWGVHEQYFGPGTRLTVT.

The table lists this clonotype with a few counts. This chain joins TRBV4-1 and TRBJ1-2, with D maybe TRBD1 (6 bases). Germline V CDR1 and CDR2: MGHRA, YSYEKL. CDR3 length: 13 residues. Trimming took 5 bases from V and 4 from J, leaving 11 bases between them. CDR3 amino acids: CASSSGVAYGYTF. The CDR3 DNA follows: TGCGCCAGCAGCTCAGGGGTCGCCTATGGCTACACCTTC.

V and J are TRBV14 and TRBJ1-2, with TRBD1 identical over 7 bases. The junction had 13 bases not matched to a gene; V was cut back by 1 base and J by 14 bases. Germline V gene data show CDR1 as SGHDN and CDR2 as FVKESK. This CDR3 is built from 14 residues. The DNA for the CDR3 is TGTGCCAGCAGCCAAGCCCAGGGGGTGCCCCTCCTAACCTTC. Translation: CASSQAQGVPLLTF.

This clonotype has a count of ten or more. V gene TRBV12-3 or TRBV12-4 combines with J gene TRBJ1-1; D is possibly TRBD1 (6 bases). The CDR3 has 14 residues. Trimming cost V 2 bases and J 4 bases, with 11 bases left between them. The CDR3 is CASSLQGLITEAFF. CDR3 bases: TGTGCCAGCAGTTTACAGGGGCTGATCACTGAAGCTTTCTTT.

The V call is TRBV7-9, the J call TRBJ1-2, with D unresolved. V lost 0 bases, J lost 3 bases, and 11 bases lay in between. CDR3 length equals 15 residues. The germline V gene has CDR1 SEHNR and CDR2 FQNEAQ (reference sequence). The CDR3 loop is CASSLARDTHYGYTF. The DNA of the CDR3 is TGTGCCAGCAGCTTAGCGAGAGACACTCACTATGGCTACACCTTC.

This clonotype occurred a few times. The V gene is TRBV7-9, the J gene TRBJ1-5, with D perhaps TRBD1 (5 bases). The germline CDR1 and CDR2 sequences are SEHNR and FQNEAQ (reference sequence). This CDR3 is built from 14 residues. Between the trimmed V and J ends, which lost 7 bases and 0 bases, there was a span of 10 bases. The CDR3 region has the DNA TGTGCCAGCACCCGGGGCAATAGCAATCAGCCCCAGCATTTT. Protein product: CASTRGNSNQPQHF. The entire variable domain, with the rest obtained from reference TRBV7-9 and TRBJ1-5, is as follows: DTGVSQNPRHKITKRGQNVTFRCDPISEHNRLYWYRQTLGQGPEFLTYFQNEAQLEKSRLLSDRFSAERPKGSFSTLEIQRTEQGDSAMYLCASTRGNSNQPQHFGDGTRLSIL.

In this sample, this clonotype turned up once. The genes are TRBV7-2 and TRBJ1-2; D is unclear. This CDR3 is built from 17 residues. The V and J ends lost 5 bases and 0 bases respectively, with 19 bases between them. Germline CDR1 reads SGHTA; CDR2 reads FQGNSA. CDR3 loop: CASSGSIAAGTNYGYTF. The CDR3 nucleotides are TGTGCCAGCAGCGGTTCGATCGCGGCGGGAACTAACTATGGCTACACCTTC.

The V gene is TRBV12-3 or TRBV12-4, the J gene TRBJ2-1; D call uncertain. The germline V and J ends were trimmed by 1 base and 6 bases, with 7 bases remaining between them. This CDR3 spans 13 amino acids. The CDR3 DNA reads as TGTGCCAGCAGTTTAGGCCTTCCCAATGAGCAGTTCTTC. Translating gives CASSLGLPNEQFF.